Below, one T cell receptor (beta chain) is given with its context. Shortly before study entry, within 2 weeks, exposed participants had met a COVID-19 case. These data originate in a study of blood T cell repertoires in COVID-19. Method: immunoSEQ multiplex PCR; TCRdb's copy keeps in-frame clones and lacks some. The top ten clones hold about 4% of a sample with over 200,000 clones, over 80% of them seen once. CDR1 is MDHEN and CDR2 is SYDVKM in the germline V gene. The CDR3 runs 14 residues. The germline V and J ends were trimmed by 5 bases and 7 bases, with 15 bases remaining between them. This chain links TRBV28 with TRBJ2-1; the D gene is possibly TRBD2 (6 bases). This receptor was identified in a woman aged 25 to 45 who had been exposed to COVID-19. Material: PBMCs or T cells enriched from blood (not recorded which). CDR3 loop: CASSRRGKWNEQFF. CDR3 in DNA: TGTGCCAGCAGTAGGAGGGGTAAGTGGAATGAGCAGTTCTTC. The variable domain in full, with the rest retrieved from reference TRBV28 and TRBJ2-1, is DVKVTQSSRYLVKRTGEKVFLECVQDMDHENMFWYRQDPGLGLRLIYFSYDVKMKEKGDIPEGYSVSREKKERFSLILESASTNQTSMYLCASSRRGKWNEQFFGPGTRLTVL.